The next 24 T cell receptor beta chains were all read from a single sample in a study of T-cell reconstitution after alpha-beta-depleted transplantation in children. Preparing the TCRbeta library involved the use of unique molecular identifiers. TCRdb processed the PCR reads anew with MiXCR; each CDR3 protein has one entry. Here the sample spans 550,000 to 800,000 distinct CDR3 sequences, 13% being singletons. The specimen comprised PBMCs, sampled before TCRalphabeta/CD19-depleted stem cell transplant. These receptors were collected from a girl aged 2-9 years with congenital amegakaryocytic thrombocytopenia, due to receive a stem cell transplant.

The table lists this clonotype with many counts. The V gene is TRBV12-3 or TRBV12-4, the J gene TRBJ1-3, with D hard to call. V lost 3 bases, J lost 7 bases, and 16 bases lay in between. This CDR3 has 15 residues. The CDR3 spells CASSLTPPTGNTIYF. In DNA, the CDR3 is TGTGCCAGCAGTTTGACCCCGCCAACCGGGAACACCATATATTTT.

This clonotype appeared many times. CDR3 protein: CASSLDGRGFNEQFF. DNA for the CDR3: TGTGCCAGCAGCTTAGACGGGAGAGGGTTCAATGAGCAGTTCTTC. The chain recombines TRBV7-3 with TRBJ2-1; maybe TRBD2 (6 bases). V was shortened by 2 bases and J by 6 bases, with 14 bases between the two germline ends. The CDR3 length is 15 residues. Germline V gene sequence: CDR1 SGHTA, CDR2 FQGTGA.

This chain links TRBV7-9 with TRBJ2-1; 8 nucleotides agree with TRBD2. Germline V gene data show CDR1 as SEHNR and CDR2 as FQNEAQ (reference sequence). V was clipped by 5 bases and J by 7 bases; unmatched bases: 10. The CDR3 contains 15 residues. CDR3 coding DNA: TGTGCCAGCAGCCGCCCCGGGACTAGTTTAAATGAGCAGTTCTTC. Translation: CASSRPGTSLNEQFF.

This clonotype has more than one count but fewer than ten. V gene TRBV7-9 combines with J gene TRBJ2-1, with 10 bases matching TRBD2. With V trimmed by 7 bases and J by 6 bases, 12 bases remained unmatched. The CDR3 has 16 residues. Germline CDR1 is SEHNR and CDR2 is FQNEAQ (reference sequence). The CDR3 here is CASTLVAGGGANEQFF. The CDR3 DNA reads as TGTGCCAGCACCTTGGTAGCGGGAGGAGGGGCCAATGAGCAGTTCTTC. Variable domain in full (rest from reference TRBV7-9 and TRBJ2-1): DTGVSQNPRHKITKRGQNVTFRCDPISEHNRLYWYRQTLGQGPEFLTYFQNEAQLEKSRLLSDRFSAERPKGSFSTLEIQRTEQGDSAMYLCASTLVAGGGANEQFFGPGTRLTVL.

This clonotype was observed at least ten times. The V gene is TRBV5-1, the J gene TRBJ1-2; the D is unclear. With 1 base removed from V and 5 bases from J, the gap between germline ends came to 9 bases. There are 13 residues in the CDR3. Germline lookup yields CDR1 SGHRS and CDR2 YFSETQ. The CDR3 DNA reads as TGCGCCAGCAGCTTGATTCTGGGTTATGGCTACACCTTC. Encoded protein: CASSLILGYGYTF.

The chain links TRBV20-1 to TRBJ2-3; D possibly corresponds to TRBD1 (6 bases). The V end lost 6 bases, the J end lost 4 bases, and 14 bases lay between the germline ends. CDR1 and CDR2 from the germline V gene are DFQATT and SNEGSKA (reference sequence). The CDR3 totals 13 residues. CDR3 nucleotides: TGCAGTGCCAGGGGTGGATGGGCAGATACGCAGTATTTT. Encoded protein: CSARGGWADTQYF.

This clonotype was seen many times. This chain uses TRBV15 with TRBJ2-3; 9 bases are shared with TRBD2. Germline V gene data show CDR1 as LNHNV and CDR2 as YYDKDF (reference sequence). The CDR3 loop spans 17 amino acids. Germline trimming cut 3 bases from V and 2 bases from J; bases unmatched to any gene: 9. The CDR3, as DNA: TGTGCCACCAGCAGGGTGGCGGGAGGGCCTCTCACAGATACGCAGTATTTT. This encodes CATSRVAGGPLTDTQYF.

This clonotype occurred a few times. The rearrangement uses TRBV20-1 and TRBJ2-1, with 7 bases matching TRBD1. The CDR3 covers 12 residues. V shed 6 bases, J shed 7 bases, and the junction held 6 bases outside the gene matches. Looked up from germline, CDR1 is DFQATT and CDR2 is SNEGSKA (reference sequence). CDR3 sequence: CSADDRVNEQFF. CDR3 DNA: TGCAGTGCGGATGACAGGGTAAATGAGCAGTTCTTC.

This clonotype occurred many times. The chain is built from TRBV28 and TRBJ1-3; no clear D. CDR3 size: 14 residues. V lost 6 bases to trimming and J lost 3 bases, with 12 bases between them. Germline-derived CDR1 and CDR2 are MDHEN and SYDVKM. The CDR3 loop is CASRPGEYGNTIYF. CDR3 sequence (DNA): TGTGCCAGCAGGCCTGGGGAGTATGGAAACACCATATATTTT.

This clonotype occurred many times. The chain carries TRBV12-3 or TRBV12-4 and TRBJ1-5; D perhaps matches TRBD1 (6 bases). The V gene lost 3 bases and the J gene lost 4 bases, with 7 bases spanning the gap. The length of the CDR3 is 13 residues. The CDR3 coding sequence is TGTGCCAGCAGTTTCGGACAGAATCAGCCCCAGCATTTT. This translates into CASSFGQNQPQHF.

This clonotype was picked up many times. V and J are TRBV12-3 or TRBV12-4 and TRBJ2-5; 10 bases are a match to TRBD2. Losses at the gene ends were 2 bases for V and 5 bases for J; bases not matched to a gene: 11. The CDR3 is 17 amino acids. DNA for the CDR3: TGTGCCAGCAGTTTAATAGCGGGAGGACCCTACTGGGAGACCCAGTACTTC. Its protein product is CASSLIAGGPYWETQYF.

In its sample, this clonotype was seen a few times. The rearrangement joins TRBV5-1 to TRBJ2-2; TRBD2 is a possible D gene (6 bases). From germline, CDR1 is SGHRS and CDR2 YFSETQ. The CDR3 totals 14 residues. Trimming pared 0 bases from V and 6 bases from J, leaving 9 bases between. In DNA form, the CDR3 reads TGCGCCAGCAGCTTGGTCGCGGGATCCGGGGAGCTGTTTTTT. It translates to CASSLVAGSGELFF.

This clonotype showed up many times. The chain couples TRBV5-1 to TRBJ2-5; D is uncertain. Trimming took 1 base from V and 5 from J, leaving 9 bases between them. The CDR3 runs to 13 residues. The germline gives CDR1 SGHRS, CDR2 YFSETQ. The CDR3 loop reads CASSLPERETQYF. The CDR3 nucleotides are TGCGCCAGCAGCTTGCCGGAACGGGAGACCCAGTACTTC. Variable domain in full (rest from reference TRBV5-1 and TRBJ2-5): KAGVTQTPRYLIKTRGQQVTLSCSPISGHRSVSWYQQTPGQGLQFLFEYFSETQRNKGNFPGRFSGRQFSNSRSEMNVSTLELGDSALYLCASSLPERETQYFGPGTRLLVL.

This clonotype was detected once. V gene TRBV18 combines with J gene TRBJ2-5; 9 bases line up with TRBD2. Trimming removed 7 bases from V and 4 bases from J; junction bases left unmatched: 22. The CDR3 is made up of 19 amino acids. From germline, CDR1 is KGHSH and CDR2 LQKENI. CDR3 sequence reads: CASWSVFVVSGRLSETQYF. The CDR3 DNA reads TGTGCCAGCTGGTCAGTCTTCGTGGTCAGCGGGAGGCTATCAGAGACCCAGTACTTC.

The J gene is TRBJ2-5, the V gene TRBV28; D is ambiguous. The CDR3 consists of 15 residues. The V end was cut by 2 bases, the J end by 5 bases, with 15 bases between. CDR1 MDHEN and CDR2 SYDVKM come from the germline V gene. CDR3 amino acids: CASSLVTGVRETQYF. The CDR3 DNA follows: TGTGCCAGCAGTTTAGTGACTGGGGTTCGGGAGACCCAGTACTTC.

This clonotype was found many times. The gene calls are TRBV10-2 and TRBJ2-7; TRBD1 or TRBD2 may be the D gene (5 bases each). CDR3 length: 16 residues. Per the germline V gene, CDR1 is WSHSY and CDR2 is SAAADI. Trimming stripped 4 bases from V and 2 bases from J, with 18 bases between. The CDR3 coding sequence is TGCGCCAGCAGTGCGAGTTGGTGGGACGGAACCTACGAGCAGTACTTC. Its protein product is CASSASWWDGTYEQYF.

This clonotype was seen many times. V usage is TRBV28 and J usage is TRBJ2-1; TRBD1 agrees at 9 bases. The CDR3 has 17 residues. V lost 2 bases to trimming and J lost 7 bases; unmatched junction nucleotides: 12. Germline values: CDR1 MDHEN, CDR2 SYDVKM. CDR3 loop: CASSLPRQGTGNNEQFF. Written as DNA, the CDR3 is TGTGCCAGCAGTTTACCCAGACAGGGGACAGGGAATAATGAGCAGTTCTTC. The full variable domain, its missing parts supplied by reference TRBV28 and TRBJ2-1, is DVKVTQSSRYLVKRTGEKVFLECVQDMDHENMFWYRQDPGLGLRLIYFSYDVKMKEKGDIPEGYSVSREKKERFSLILESASTNQTSMYLCASSLPRQGTGNNEQFFGPGTRLTVL.

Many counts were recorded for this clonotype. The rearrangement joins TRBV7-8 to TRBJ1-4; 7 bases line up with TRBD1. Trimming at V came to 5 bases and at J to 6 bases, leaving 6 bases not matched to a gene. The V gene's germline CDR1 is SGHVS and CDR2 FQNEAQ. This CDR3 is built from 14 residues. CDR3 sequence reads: CASSGQGVYEKLFF. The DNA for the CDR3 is TGTGCCAGCAGCGGGCAGGGGGTCTATGAAAAACTGTTTTTT.

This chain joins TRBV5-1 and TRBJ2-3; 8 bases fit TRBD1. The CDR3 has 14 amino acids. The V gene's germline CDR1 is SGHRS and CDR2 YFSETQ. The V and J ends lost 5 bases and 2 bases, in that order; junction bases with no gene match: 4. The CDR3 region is CASSEQGVTDTQYF. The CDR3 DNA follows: TGCGCCAGCAGTGAACAGGGGGTCACAGATACGCAGTATTTT.

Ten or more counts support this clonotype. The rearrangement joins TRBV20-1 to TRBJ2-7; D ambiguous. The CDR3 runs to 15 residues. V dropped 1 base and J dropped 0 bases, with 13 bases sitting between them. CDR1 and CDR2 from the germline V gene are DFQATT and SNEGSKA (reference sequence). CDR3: CSARVLGGISYEQYF. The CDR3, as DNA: TGCAGTGCTAGAGTCTTGGGCGGAATCTCCTACGAGCAGTACTTC.

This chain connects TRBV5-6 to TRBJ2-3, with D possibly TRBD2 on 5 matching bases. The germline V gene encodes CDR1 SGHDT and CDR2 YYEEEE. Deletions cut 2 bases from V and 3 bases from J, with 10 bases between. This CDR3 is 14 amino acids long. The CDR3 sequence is CASSLEGWTDTQYF. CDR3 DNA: TGTGCCAGCAGCTTAGAGGGATGGACAGATACGCAGTATTTT.

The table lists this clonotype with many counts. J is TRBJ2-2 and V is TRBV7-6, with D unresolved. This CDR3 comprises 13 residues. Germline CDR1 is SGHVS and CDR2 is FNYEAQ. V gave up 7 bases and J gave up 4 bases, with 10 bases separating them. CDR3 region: CASTRVGTGELFF. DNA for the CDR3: TGTGCCAGCACTAGGGTGGGCACCGGGGAGCTGTTTTTT.

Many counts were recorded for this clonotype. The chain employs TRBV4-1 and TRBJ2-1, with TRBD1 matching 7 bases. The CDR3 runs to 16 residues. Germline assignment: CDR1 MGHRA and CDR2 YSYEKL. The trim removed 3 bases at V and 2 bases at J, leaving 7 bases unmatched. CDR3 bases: TGCGCCAGCAGCCATCCTCTGGGACAGACCTACAATGAGCAGTTCTTC. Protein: CASSHPLGQTYNEQFF.

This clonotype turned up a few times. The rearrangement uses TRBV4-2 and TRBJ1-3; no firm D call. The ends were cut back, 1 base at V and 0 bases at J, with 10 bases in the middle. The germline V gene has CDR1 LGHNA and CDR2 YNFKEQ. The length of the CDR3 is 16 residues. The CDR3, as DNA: TGTGCCAGCAGCCAAGTAGCCCCAAGCTCTGGAAACACCATATATTTT. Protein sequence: CASSQVAPSSGNTIYF.